The present T cell receptor beta chain was sequenced within a study of CXCR3-negative and CXCR3-positive naive CD8 T cells. TRB cDNA libraries were made by UMI-labeled 5' RACE. TCRdb reprocessed the 5' RACE reads and reports one entry per CDR3 protein, with no DNA. The specimen's table records 50,000 to 60,000 distinct CDR3 sequences. As to this clonotype: Its antigen is not known.

Germline V gene lookup returns CDR1 SQVTM and CDR2 ANQGSEA. The CDR3 is made up of 12 amino acids. General study results and limits: When CXCR3-positive naive cells were set against CXCR3-negative naive cells, the former had more hydrophobic TRB CDR3s.

The rearrangement links TRBV29-1 to TRBJ2-7; TCRdb lists TRBD1, though no DNA is available to test this call. The material sequenced was naive CXCR3+ CD8+ T cells from blood. The subset: CD45RO-CCR7+CD27+CD95- naive CD8+ T cells expressing CXCR3 (TNR3+). The receptor's source is a human donor in good health. Some clones in this sample may be carry-over from other donors' samples. This CDR3 reads CSVTAGGQEQYF.